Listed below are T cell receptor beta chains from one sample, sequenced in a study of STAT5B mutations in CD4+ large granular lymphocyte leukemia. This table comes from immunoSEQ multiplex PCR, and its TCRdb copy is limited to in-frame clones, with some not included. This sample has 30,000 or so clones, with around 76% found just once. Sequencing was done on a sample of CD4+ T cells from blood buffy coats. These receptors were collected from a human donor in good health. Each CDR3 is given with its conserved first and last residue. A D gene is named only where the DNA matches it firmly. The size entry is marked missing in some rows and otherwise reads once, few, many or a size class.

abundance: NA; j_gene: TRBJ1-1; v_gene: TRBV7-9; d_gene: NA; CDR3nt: TGTGCCAGCACCCGAGGGGCGGAGAACACTGAAGCTTTCTTT; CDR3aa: CASTRGAENTEAFF
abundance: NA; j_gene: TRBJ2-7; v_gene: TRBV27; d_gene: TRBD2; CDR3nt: TGTGCCAGCAGTTTATGGGAGGGCAGGCCCCGCAACTACGAGCAGTACTTC; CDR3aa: CASSLWEGRPRNYEQYF
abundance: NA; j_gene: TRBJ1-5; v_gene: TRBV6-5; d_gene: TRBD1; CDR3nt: TGTGCCAGCACCTCGGACAGGGAGAGTCAGCCCCAGCATTTT; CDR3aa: CASTSDRESQPQHF
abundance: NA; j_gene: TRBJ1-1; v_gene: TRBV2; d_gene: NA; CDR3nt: TGTGCCAGCAGTTTTCCCAGGGGAGAAGCTTTCTTT; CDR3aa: CASSFPRGEAFF
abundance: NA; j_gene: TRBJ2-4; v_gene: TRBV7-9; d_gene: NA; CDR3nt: TGTGCCAGCAGCTTACCGAGGCGGTTGGGAAACATTCAGTACTTC; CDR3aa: CASSLPRRLGNIQYF
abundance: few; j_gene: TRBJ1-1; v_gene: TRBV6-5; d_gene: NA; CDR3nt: TGTGCCAGCGGTGAGCAGGGTCGGGAAGCTTTCTTT; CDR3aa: CASGEQGREAFF
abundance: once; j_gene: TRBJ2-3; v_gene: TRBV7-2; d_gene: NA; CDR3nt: TGTGCCAGCAGCTTTTGGGGGCAAGATACGCAGTATTTT; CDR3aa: CASSFWGQDTQYF
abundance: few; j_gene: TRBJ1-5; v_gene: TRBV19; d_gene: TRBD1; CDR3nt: TGTGCCAGTAGTACCTTCCCGGACAGGGGGCTTCAGCCCCAGCATTTT; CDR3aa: CASSTFPDRGLQPQHF
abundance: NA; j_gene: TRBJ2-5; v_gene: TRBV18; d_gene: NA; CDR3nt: TGTGCCAGCTCACCCAGCGCAGGGAGAGAGACCCAGTACTTC; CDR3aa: CASSPSAGRETQYF
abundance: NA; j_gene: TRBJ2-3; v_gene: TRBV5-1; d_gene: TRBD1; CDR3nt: TGCGCCAGCAGCTTAGGTGTCCCGGGGACAGCATTTCGTGAGGATACGCAGTATTTT; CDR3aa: CASSLGVPGTAFREDTQYF
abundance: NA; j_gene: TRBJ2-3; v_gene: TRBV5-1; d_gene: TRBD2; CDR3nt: TGCGCCAGCAGCCCACCTGGGACTAGCGACCGCACAGATACGCAGTATTTT; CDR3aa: CASSPPGTSDRTDTQYF
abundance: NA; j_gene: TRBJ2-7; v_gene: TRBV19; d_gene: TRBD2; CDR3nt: TGTGCCAGTAAGGAAGGGCGGGGGGCGACCAACGAGCAGTACTTC; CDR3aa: CASKEGRGATNEQYF
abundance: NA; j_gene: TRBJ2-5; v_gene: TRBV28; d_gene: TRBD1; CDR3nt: TGTGCCAGCACCAAGTCTGGGACAGGCGGAGAGACCCAGTACTTC; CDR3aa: CASTKSGTGGETQYF
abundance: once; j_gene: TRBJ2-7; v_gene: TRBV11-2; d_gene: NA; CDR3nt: TGTGCCAGCAGCTTAGTAGGGATCGGGGGCGAGCAGTACTTC; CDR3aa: CASSLVGIGGEQYF
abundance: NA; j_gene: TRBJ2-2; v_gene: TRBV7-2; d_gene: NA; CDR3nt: TGTGCCAGCAGCCGGGACAACATTAACACCGGGGAGCTGTTTTTT; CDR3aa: CASSRDNINTGELFF
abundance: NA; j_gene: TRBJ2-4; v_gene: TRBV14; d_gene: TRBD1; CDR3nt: TGTGCCAGCAGCCCCAGGACAGGGGGGTTGAGAAACATTCAGTACTTC; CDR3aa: CASSPRTGGLRNIQYF
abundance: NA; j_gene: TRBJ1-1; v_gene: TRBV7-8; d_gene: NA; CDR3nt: TGTGCCAGCAGCTTAGTCGGGAACAGTGAAGCTTTCTTT; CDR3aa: CASSLVGNSEAFF
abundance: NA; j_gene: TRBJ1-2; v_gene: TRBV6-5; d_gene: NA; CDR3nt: TGTGCCAGCAGTTACAGTGCCGGGGAGCGCGGCTACACCTTC; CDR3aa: CASSYSAGERGYTF
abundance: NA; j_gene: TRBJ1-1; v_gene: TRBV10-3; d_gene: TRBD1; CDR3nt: TGTGCCATCAGTGGACAGGGCTCCCCCCTGAACACTGAAGCTTTCTTT; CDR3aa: CAISGQGSPLNTEAFF
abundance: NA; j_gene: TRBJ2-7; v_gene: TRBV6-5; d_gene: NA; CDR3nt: TGTGCCAGCAGTTATCGGGACGGGAGCTCCTACGAGCAGTACTTC; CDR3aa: CASSYRDGSSYEQYF
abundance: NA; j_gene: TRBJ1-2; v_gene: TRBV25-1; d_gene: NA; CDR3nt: TGTGCCAGCCGTCAGGGCTACACCTTC; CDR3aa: CASRQGYTF
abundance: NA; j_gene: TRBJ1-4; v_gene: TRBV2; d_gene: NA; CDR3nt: TGTGCCAGCAGTGCCCAGGGTACAACTAATGAAAAACTGTTTTTT; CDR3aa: CASSAQGTTNEKLFF
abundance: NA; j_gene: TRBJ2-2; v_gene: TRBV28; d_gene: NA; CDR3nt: TGTGCCAGCAGTTCCAGGGGTTTGAGCGGGGAGCTGTTTTTT; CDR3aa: CASSSRGLSGELFF
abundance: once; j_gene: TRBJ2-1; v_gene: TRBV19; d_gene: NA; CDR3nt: TGTGCCAGTAGTGGAGTGATCCGTTTTAGTGAGCAGTTCTTC; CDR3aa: CASSGVIRFSEQFF
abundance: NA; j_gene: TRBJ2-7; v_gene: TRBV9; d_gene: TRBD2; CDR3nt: TGTGCCAGCAGCCCTGGGGGAGCGGGACCGTACGAGCAGTACTTC; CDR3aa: CASSPGGAGPYEQYF
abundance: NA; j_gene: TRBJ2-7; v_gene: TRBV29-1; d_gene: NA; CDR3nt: TGCAGCGCCAGCAAGAGCTACGAGCAGTACTTC; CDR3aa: CSASKSYEQYF
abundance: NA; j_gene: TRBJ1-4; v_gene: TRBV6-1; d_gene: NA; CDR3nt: TGTGCCAGCAGCCTACAGGGATCTAATGAAAAACTGTTTTTT; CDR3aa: CASSLQGSNEKLFF
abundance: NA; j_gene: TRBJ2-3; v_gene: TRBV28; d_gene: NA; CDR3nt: TGTGCCAGCAGTTTACCAGGGCCCCGCACAGATACGCAGTATTTT; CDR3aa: CASSLPGPRTDTQYF
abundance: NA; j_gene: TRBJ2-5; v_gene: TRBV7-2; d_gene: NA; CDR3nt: TGTGCCAGCAGCTTAGCCGTGTGGGGGTACCAAGAGACCCAGTACTTC; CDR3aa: CASSLAVWGYQETQYF
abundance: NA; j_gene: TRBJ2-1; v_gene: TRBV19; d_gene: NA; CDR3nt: TGTGCCAGTAGTATAGGGGGTTCAGGGGATAATGAGCAGTTCTTC; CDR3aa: CASSIGGSGDNEQFF
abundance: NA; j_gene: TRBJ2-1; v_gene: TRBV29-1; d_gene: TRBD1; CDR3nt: TGCAGCGTCCACGGACAGGGGGCGGGCAATGAGCAGTTCTTC; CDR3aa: CSVHGQGAGNEQFF
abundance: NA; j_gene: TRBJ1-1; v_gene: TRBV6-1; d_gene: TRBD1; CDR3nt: TGTGCCAGCAGTGAAAGACAGGGGAGATCTGAAGCTTTCTTT; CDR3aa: CASSERQGRSEAFF
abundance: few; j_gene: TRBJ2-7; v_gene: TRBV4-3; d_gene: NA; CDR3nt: TGCGCCAGCAGCCAAGAGAGAGGGAGCGTGGGGAACGAGCAGTACTTC; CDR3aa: CASSQERGSVGNEQYF
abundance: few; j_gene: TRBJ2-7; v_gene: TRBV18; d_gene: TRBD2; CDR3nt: TGTGCCAGCTCACCATATGCAGCGGGATCCTACGAGCAGTACTTC; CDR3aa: CASSPYAAGSYEQYF
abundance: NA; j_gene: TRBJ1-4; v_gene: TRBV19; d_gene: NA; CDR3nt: TGTGCCAGTAGCCCCATGGACGGACCGAGGGAAAAACTGTTTTTT; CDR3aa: CASSPMDGPREKLFF
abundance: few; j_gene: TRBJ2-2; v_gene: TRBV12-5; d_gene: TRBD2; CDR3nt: TGTGCTAGTGGTCCGACTAGCGGGACGAACACCGGGGAGCTGTTTTTT; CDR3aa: CASGPTSGTNTGELFF
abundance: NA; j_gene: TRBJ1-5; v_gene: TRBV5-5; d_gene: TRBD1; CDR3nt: TGTGCCAGCAGCTTGGGGACAGGGTTCCATCAGCCCCAGCATTTT; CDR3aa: CASSLGTGFHQPQHF
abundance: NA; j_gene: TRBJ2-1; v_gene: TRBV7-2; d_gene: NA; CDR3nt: TGTGCCAGCAGCTTAGCGCAGGCTGGGGGGAATGAGCAGTTCTTC; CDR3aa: CASSLAQAGGNEQFF
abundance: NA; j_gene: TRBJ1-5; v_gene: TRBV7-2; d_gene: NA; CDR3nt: TGTGCCAGCAGCTTAACCGCGACCGGGTTTGAAAGCAATCAGCCCCAGCATTTT; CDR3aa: CASSLTATGFESNQPQHF
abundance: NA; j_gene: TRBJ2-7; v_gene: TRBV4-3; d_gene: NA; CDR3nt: TGCGCCAGCAGCCAAGAGGCCAGATCCTACGAGCAGTACTTC; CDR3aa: CASSQEARSYEQYF
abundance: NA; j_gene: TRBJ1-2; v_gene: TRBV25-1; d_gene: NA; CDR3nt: TGTGCCAGCGGTCCGGGGGTGGGTGGCTACACCTTC; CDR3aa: CASGPGVGGYTF
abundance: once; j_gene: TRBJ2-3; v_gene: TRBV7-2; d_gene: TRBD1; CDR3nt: TGTGCCAGCAGCTGGGGACAGCCCTTCACAGATACGCAGTATTTT; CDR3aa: CASSWGQPFTDTQYF
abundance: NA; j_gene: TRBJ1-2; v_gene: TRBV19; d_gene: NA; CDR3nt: TGTGCCAGTAGAAACGGGTTTCTTCGAGGCTACACCTTC; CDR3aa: CASRNGFLRGYTF
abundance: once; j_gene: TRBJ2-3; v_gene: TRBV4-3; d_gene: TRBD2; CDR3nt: TGCGCCAGCAGTCCCGCGGCGCGGGGGGGCCGAAATACGCAGTATTTT; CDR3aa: CASSPAARGGRNTQYF
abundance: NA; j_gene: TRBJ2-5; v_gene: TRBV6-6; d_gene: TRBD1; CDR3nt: TGTGCCAGCAGTTACGACAGGGGCAGGGAGACCCAGTACTTC; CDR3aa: CASSYDRGRETQYF
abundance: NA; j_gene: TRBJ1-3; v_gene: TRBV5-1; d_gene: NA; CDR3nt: TGCGCCAGCAGCTTGGCGGGGGCTGGAAACACCATATATTTT; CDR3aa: CASSLAGAGNTIYF
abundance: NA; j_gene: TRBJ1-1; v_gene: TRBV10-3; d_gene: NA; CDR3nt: TGTGCCATCAGGACCGACAGTGGAAACACTGAAGCTTTCTTT; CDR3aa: CAIRTDSGNTEAFF
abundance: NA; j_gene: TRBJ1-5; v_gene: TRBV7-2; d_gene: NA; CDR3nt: TGTGCCAGCAGCACGGGAGTCACGGGTTATAGCAATCAGCCCCAGCATTTT; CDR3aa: CASSTGVTGYSNQPQHF
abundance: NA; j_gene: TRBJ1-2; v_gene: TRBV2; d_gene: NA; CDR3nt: TGTGCCAGCACCCTGGACCAGGCGGGCTATGGCTACACCTTC; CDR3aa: CASTLDQAGYGYTF